This T cell receptor (beta chain) was identified during a study of T cell responses to AZD1222 COVID-19 vaccine. Study-level points and caveats: Donors were chiefly white British, with a greater number of females, and clonal diversity was perhaps underestimated.

Trimming cost V 5 bases and J 9 bases, with 17 bases left between them. The CDR3 has 14 amino acids. Germline assignment: CDR1 MNHEY and CDR2 SMNVEV (reference sequence). Profiled with immunoSEQ multiplex PCR; TCRdb holds only in-frame clones, not every one. The table includes approximately 100,000 clones, under 95% detected once. A word on this clone: The antigen is undetermined.

The material was peripheral blood, obtained on day 0 of AZD1222 vaccination. This chain joins TRBV27 and TRBJ2-4; D is unresolved. The sequence was obtained from an adult in good health. The CDR3 DNA is TGTGCCAGCAGTCTAGTTGGTTTGTCTAGCATTCAGTACTTC. It codes for CASSLVGLSSIQYF.